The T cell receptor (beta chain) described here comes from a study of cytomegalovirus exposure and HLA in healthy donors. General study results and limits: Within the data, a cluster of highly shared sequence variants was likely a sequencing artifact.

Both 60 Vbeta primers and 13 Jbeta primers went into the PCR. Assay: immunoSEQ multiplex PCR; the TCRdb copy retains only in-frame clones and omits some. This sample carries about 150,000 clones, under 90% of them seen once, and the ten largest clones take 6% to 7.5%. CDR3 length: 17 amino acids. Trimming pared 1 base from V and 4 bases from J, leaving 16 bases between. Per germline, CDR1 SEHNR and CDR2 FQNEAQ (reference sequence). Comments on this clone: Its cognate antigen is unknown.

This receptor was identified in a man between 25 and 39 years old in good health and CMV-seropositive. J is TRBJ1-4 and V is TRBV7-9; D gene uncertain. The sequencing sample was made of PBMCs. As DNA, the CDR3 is TGTGCCAGCAGCTTAGTCCACACTGGGTACAGTAATGAAAAACTGTTTTTT. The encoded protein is CASSLVHTGYSNEKLFF.